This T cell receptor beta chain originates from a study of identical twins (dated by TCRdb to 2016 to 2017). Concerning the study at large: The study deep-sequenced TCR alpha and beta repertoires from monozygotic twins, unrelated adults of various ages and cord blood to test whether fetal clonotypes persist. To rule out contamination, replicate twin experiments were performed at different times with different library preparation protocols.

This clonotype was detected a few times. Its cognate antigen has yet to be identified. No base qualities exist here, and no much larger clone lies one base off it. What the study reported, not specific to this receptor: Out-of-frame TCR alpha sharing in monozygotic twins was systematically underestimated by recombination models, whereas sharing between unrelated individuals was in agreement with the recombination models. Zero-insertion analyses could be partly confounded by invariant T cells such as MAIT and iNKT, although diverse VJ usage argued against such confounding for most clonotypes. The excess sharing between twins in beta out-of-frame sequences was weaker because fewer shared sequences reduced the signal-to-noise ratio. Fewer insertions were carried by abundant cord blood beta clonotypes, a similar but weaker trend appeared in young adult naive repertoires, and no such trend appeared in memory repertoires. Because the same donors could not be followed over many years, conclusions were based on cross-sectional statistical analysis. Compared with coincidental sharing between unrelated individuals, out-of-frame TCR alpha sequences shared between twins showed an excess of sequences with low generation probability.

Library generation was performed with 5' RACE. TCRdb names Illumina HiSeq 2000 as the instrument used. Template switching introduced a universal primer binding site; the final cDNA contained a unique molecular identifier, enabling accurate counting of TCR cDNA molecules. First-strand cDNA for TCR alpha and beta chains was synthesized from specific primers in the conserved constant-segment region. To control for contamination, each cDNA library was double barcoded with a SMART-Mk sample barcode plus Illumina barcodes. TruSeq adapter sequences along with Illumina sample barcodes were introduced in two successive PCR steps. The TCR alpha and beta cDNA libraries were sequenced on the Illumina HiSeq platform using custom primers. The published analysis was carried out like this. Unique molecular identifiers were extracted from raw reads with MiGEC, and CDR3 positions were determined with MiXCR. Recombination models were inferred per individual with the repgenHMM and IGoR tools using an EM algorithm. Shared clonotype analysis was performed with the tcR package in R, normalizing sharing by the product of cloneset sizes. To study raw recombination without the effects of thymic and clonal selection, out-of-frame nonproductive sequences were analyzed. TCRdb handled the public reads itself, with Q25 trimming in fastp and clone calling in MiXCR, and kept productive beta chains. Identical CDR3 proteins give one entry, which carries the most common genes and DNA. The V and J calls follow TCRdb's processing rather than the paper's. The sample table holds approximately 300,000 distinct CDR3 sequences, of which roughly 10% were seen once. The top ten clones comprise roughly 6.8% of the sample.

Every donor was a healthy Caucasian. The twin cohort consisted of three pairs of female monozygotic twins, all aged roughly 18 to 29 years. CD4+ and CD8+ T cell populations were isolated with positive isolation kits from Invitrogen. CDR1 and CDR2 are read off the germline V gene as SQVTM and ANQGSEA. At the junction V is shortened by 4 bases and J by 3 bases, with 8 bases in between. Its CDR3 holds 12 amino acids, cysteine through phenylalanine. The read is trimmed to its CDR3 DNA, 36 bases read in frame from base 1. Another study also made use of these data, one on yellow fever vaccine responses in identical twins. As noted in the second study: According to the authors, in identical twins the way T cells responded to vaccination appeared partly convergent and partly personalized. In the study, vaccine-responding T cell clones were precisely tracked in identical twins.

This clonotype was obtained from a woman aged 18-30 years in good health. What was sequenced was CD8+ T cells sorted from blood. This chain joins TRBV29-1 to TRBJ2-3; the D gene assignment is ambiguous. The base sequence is TGCAGCGTTGGGGATTTAACAGATACGCAGTATTTT. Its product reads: CSVGDLTDTQYF.